The clone carrying this T cell receptor (beta chain) was picked up many times. No antigen is known for it. CDR3 length: 14 amino acids. Germline CDR1 reads SGHRS; CDR2 reads YFSETQ. V gave up 4 bases and J gave up 4 bases, with 11 bases separating them. The blood draw at each of two time points yielded roughly 5.9 milliliters of peripheral blood. This entry comes from a study of prognosis after radiotherapy for stage I lung cancer. In the study overall: In this cohort, every patient with non-small cell lung cancer was regarded as medically inoperable.

General study findings and limits: As reported, TRBV and TRBJ gene usage differed between patients who had metastases and those who did not.

By two-round multiplex PCR, the TCR beta CDR3 was amplified from genomic DNA. Primers specific to each TRBV and TRBJ gene were used in first-round PCR. One entry per CDR3 protein results from TCRdb running MiXCR on the multiplex PCR reads. The data show about 26,000 distinct CDR3 sequences, about 32% seen once. The rearrangement uses TRBV5-1 and TRBJ1-4; D might be TRBD1 (6 bases). This material consisted of PBMCs, taken before or after stereotactic body radiation therapy (not recorded which). The sequence was collected from a donor aged 50 or older with non-small cell lung cancer. CDR3 nucleotides: TGCGCCAGCAGCCTACAGGGATATAATGAAAAACTGTTTTTT. Encoded protein: CASSLQGYNEKLFF.